These T cell receptor beta chains were read from a single sample in a study of pediatric ulcerative colitis. Profiled with immunoSEQ multiplex PCR; TCRdb holds only in-frame clones, not every one. The data contain more than 9,000 clones, 82% of them singletons. Sequencing was carried out using gut tissue. These receptors came from a girl under 18 who was a control in a study of pediatric ulcerative colitis. Each CDR3 is given with its conserved first and last residue. D genes are given only for firm matches. Rows give clone size only sometimes, using once, few, many, or a class for an expanded clone.

D: NA; J: TRBJ1-1; size: NA; V: TRBV18; CDR3: CASFKEVNTEAFF; DNA: TGTGCCAGCTTCAAGGAGGTGAACACTGAAGCTTTCTTT
D: NA; J: TRBJ1-5; size: NA; V: TRBV6-5; CDR3: CASSYSYQSSNQPQHF; DNA: TGTGCCAGCAGTTACTCGTATCAGTCTAGCAATCAGCCCCAGCATTTT
D: TRBD2; J: TRBJ2-3; size: NA; V: TRBV2; CDR3: CASSDLAGWGDTQYF; DNA: TGTGCCAGCAGTGATCTAGCGGGGTGGGGAGATACGCAGTATTTT
D: NA; J: TRBJ2-7; size: NA; V: TRBV27; CDR3: CASSPLAASSYEQYF; DNA: TGTGCCAGCAGCCCGTTGGCGGCGAGCTCCTACGAGCAGTACTTC
D: TRBD1; J: TRBJ1-2; size: NA; V: TRBV27; CDR3: CASTLTRDSGGYTF; DNA: TGTGCCAGCACCCTCACTAGGGACAGCGGGGGCTACACCTTC
D: NA; J: TRBJ2-5; size: NA; V: TRBV27; CDR3: CASSLGWQETQYF; DNA: TGTGCCAGCAGTTTGGGATGGCAAGAGACCCAGTACTTC
D: NA; J: TRBJ1-5; size: NA; V: TRBV29-1; CDR3: CSVGWGERQPQHF; DNA: TGCAGCGTTGGGTGGGGGGAGCGGCAGCCCCAGCATTTT
D: TRBD1; J: TRBJ2-4; size: few; V: TRBV6-5; CDR3: CASSYSAGGTGVIQYF; DNA: TGTGCCAGCAGTTACTCAGCCGGGGGGACAGGGGTCATTCAGTACTTC
D: TRBD2; J: TRBJ2-1; size: NA; V: TRBV30; CDR3: CAWTLSGTHNEQFF; DNA: TGTGCCTGGACTCTTAGCGGGACCCACAATGAGCAGTTCTTC
D: NA; J: TRBJ1-2; size: NA; V: TRBV19; CDR3: CASMNFDGYTF; DNA: TGTGCCAGTATGAACTTCGATGGCTACACCTTC
D: TRBD1; J: TRBJ1-6; size: NA; V: TRBV4-3; CDR3: CASSLDRDSPLHF; DNA: TGCGCCAGCAGCCTTGACAGGGACTCACCCCTCCACTTT
D: TRBD2; J: TRBJ2-7; size: NA; V: TRBV18; CDR3: CASSSGTSGESSYEQYF; DNA: TGTGCCAGCTCATCAGGGACTAGCGGAGAGAGCTCCTACGAGCAGTACTTC
D: TRBD1; J: TRBJ1-1; size: NA; V: TRBV28; CDR3: CASSPGTEPTEAFF; DNA: TGTGCCAGCAGTCCCGGGACAGAACCCACTGAAGCTTTCTTT
D: NA; J: TRBJ1-5; size: NA; V: TRBV18; CDR3: CASSPQEGQINQPQHF; DNA: TGTGCCAGCTCACCACAGGAGGGCCAGATCAATCAGCCCCAGCATTTT
D: NA; J: TRBJ2-7; size: NA; V: TRBV5-1; CDR3: CASSLGPGISPLYEQYF; DNA: TGCGCCAGCAGCTTGGGCCCCGGGATCTCCCCCTTATACGAGCAGTACTTC
D: NA; J: TRBJ2-5; size: NA; V: TRBV7-9; CDR3: CASSPLAEEEETQYF; DNA: TGTGCCAGCAGCCCGTTGGCGGAGGAGGAAGAGACCCAGTACTTC
D: NA; J: TRBJ2-1; size: NA; V: TRBV28; CDR3: CASSLYAGVDDEQFF; DNA: TGTGCCAGCAGTTTGTACGCAGGGGTTGACGATGAGCAGTTCTTC
D: TRBD1; J: TRBJ2-1; size: NA; V: TRBV19; CDR3: CASSIRLTGSEQFF; DNA: TGTGCCAGTAGTATCCGTCTGACAGGGAGTGAGCAGTTCTTC
D: NA; J: TRBJ2-3; size: few; V: TRBV7-9; CDR3: CASSLGSGGSYTDTQYF; DNA: TGTGCCAGCAGCTTAGGTTCGGGGGGCTCCTACACAGATACGCAGTATTTT
D: NA; J: TRBJ2-5; size: few; V: TRBV9; CDR3: CASSVGPGGAEETQYF; DNA: TGTGCCAGCAGCGTAGGCCCCGGTGGGGCCGAAGAGACCCAGTACTTC
D: TRBD1; J: TRBJ2-5; size: NA; V: TRBV5-1; CDR3: CASSAGQGLETQYF; DNA: TGCGCCAGCAGCGCGGGACAGGGTCTAGAGACCCAGTACTTC
D: NA; J: TRBJ2-2; size: NA; V: TRBV7-3; CDR3: CASTSGTGELFF; DNA: TGTGCCAGCACCTCCGGAACCGGGGAGCTGTTTTTT
D: NA; J: TRBJ1-2; size: NA; V: TRBV5-1; CDR3: CASSLAPANYGYTF; DNA: TGCGCCAGCAGCTTGGCTCCAGCTAACTATGGCTACACCTTC
D: NA; J: TRBJ1-2; size: NA; V: TRBV2; CDR3: CASGAVYGYTF; DNA: TGTGCCAGCGGGGCAGTCTATGGCTACACCTTC
D: NA; J: TRBJ1-2; size: NA; V: TRBV28; CDR3: CASSFSGSREYGYTF; DNA: TGTGCCAGCAGTTTCTCCGGATCTAGGGAATATGGCTACACCTTC
D: TRBD2; J: TRBJ2-1; size: few; V: TRBV6-4; CDR3: CASSDSSGTYNEQFF; DNA: TGTGCCAGCAGTGACTCTAGCGGGACTTACAATGAGCAGTTCTTC
D: TRBD1; J: TRBJ1-1; size: NA; V: TRBV6-6; CDR3: CASSHDRAGSAFF; DNA: TGTGCCAGCAGCCATGACAGGGCAGGATCCGCTTTCTTT
D: NA; J: TRBJ2-1; size: NA; V: TRBV2; CDR3: CASSEARAGDVQFF; DNA: TGTGCCAGCAGTGAAGCGCGAGCAGGGGACGTGCAGTTCTTC
D: NA; J: TRBJ1-2; size: NA; V: TRBV6-1; CDR3: CASSELIGYTF; DNA: TGTGCCAGCAGTGAGCTGATTGGCTACACCTTC
D: TRBD1; J: TRBJ2-2; size: few; V: TRBV11-1; CDR3: CASSFATGGDTGELFF; DNA: TGTGCCAGCAGCTTCGCGACAGGGGGTGATACCGGGGAGCTGTTTTTT
D: NA; J: TRBJ1-1; size: NA; V: TRBV4-1; CDR3: CASSLLAGGRMNTEAFF; DNA: TGCGCCAGCAGCCTCCTGGCGGGGGGGCGGATGAACACTGAAGCTTTCTTT
D: NA; J: TRBJ1-4; size: NA; V: TRBV5-4; CDR3: CASSRPTGSEKLFF; DNA: TGTGCCAGCAGCCGCCCAACCGGCTCTGAAAAACTGTTTTTT
D: TRBD1; J: TRBJ2-1; size: NA; V: TRBV7-9; CDR3: CASSGDRGDEQFF; DNA: TGTGCCAGCAGCGGAGACAGGGGAGATGAGCAGTTCTTC
D: NA; J: TRBJ1-3; size: NA; V: TRBV7-9; CDR3: CASSLGLSGNTIYF; DNA: TGTGCCAGCAGCTTAGGTCTTTCTGGAAACACCATATATTTT
D: NA; J: TRBJ2-1; size: once; V: TRBV5-1; CDR3: CASSPDNYEQFF; DNA: TGCGCCAGCAGCCCTGATAACTATGAGCAGTTCTTC
D: NA; J: TRBJ2-7; size: NA; V: TRBV19; CDR3: CASSMEGLDSYEQYF; DNA: TGTGCCAGTAGTATGGAGGGGCTGGACTCCTACGAGCAGTACTTC
D: NA; J: TRBJ2-2; size: NA; V: TRBV7-2; CDR3: CASSNKTAATNTGELFF; DNA: TGTGCCAGCAGCAACAAGACGGCTGCTACGAACACCGGGGAGCTGTTTTTT
D: NA; J: TRBJ1-3; size: NA; V: TRBV6-5; CDR3: CASSYRSLLRGNTIYF; DNA: TGTGCCAGCAGTTACAGATCCCTACTGAGGGGAAACACCATATATTTT
D: NA; J: TRBJ1-5; size: NA; V: TRBV28; CDR3: CASRRFGQPQHF; DNA: TGTGCCAGCAGACGGTTCGGACAGCCCCAGCATTTT
D: TRBD2; J: TRBJ2-1; size: NA; V: TRBV9; CDR3: CASSPRLAGLNEQFF; DNA: TGTGCCAGCAGCCCCAGGCTAGCGGGGCTGAATGAGCAGTTCTTC
D: NA; J: TRBJ2-1; size: NA; V: TRBV4-2; CDR3: CASSQLGNEQFF; DNA: TGTGCCAGCAGCCAGCTTGGCAATGAGCAGTTCTTC
D: NA; J: TRBJ2-7; size: NA; V: TRBV29-1; CDR3: CSVEDRGSYEQYF; DNA: TGCAGCGTTGAAGATCGCGGCTCCTACGAGCAGTACTTC
D: TRBD1; J: TRBJ1-4; size: NA; V: TRBV5-1; CDR3: CASRRGQGNEKLFF; DNA: TGCGCCAGCCGCAGGGGACAGGGAAATGAAAAACTGTTTTTT
D: NA; J: TRBJ1-3; size: NA; V: TRBV9; CDR3: CASSVSTRGGANTIYF; DNA: TGTGCCAGCAGCGTATCTACTCGAGGAGGGGCGAACACCATATATTTT
D: NA; J: TRBJ1-2; size: NA; V: TRBV21-1; CDR3: CASSNPNREGPSIYDYTF; DNA: TGTGCCAGCAGCAACCCCAACCGAGAGGGACCGTCTATATATGACTACACCTTC
D: NA; J: TRBJ1-1; size: once; V: TRBV11-1; CDR3: CASSLGKNTEAFF; DNA: TGTGCCAGCAGCTTAGGCAAGAACACTGAAGCTTTCTTT
D: TRBD1; J: TRBJ2-1; size: NA; V: TRBV11-2; CDR3: CASMRQGANEQFF; DNA: TGTGCCAGCATGAGACAGGGGGCCAATGAGCAGTTCTTC
D: NA; J: TRBJ2-1; size: once; V: TRBV4-3; CDR3: CASSSPYQGNEQFF; DNA: TGCGCCAGCAGCTCACCGTACCAGGGCAATGAGCAGTTCTTC
D: TRBD1; J: TRBJ1-5; size: NA; V: TRBV27; CDR3: CASWPGQGNQPQHF; DNA: TGTGCCAGCTGGCCGGGACAGGGTAATCAGCCCCAGCATTTT
D: NA; J: TRBJ2-5; size: few; V: TRBV11-2; CDR3: CASSFRQTQETQYF; DNA: TGTGCCAGCAGCTTCAGGCAAACTCAAGAGACCCAGTACTTC
D: NA; J: TRBJ2-3; size: NA; V: TRBV4-1; CDR3: CASSQVGSTDTQYF; DNA: TGCGCCAGCAGCCAAGTCGGGTCCACAGATACGCAGTATTTT
D: TRBD2; J: TRBJ2-1; size: NA; V: TRBV28; CDR3: CASSLGLAGGPGNSYNEQFF; DNA: TGTGCCAGCAGTCTAGGACTAGCGGGAGGCCCGGGAAACTCCTACAATGAGCAGTTCTTC
D: TRBD1; J: TRBJ2-7; size: NA; V: TRBV7-2; CDR3: CASSARGDRVYEQYF; DNA: TGTGCCAGCAGCGCCAGAGGGGACAGGGTCTACGAGCAGTACTTC
D: NA; J: TRBJ2-1; size: NA; V: TRBV5-1; CDR3: CASSLGTLGIGEQFF; DNA: TGCGCCAGCAGCCTCGGGACTCTCGGTATTGGGGAGCAGTTCTTC
D: NA; J: TRBJ2-1; size: NA; V: TRBV30; CDR3: CAWSGSIYNEQFF; DNA: TGTGCCTGGAGCGGGAGTATCTACAATGAGCAGTTCTTC